The TCR beta chain described here comes from a study of control samples from healthy donors and cancer patients. The CDR3 extends over 14 amino acids. Per germline, CDR1 MGHRA and CDR2 YSYEKL. Between the trimmed V and J ends, which lost 4 bases and 5 bases, there was a span of 12 bases. Sequencing was performed with immunoSEQ multiplex PCR; in TCRdb, only in-frame clones are kept and a portion is missing. This table has fewer than 85,000 clones, approximately 94% appearing once. Sequencing used blood. This rearrangement joins TRBV4-1 to TRBJ1-5, with D possibly TRBD1 on 5 matching bases. The source of this sequence is a woman aged 30 to 39 in good health. CDR3 sequence (DNA): TGCGCCAGCAGCCCCGGACATAACCATCAGCCCCAGCATTTT. Translated: CASSPGHNHQPQHF.